The 22 T cell receptor beta chains reported below all come from one sample, sequenced in a study of memory CD4+ T cells and cytomegalovirus serostatus. Method: immunoSEQ multiplex PCR; TCRdb's copy keeps in-frame clones and lacks some. The sample includes 50,000 to 70,000 clones, 70% to 85% seen only once; the top ten take 2% to 3%. Single viable CD3+CD4+CD8-CD45RO+ cells were sorted as the memory CD4+ T cells. Sequencing used memory CD4+ T cells from blood. These receptors were taken from an adult in good health and CMV-seropositive.

The chain links TRBV7-9 to TRBJ2-7; D might be TRBD1 (6 bases). The CDR3 covers 13 residues. CDR1 and CDR2 from the germline V gene are SEHNR and FQNEAQ (reference sequence). V was pared by 8 bases and J by 5 bases, with 16 bases between. The DNA of the CDR3 is TGTGCCAGCCAAAGGCAGGGGACGAACGAGCAGTACGTC. Translation gives CASQRQGTNEQYV.

The chain recombines TRBV18 with TRBJ1-1, with D tentatively TRBD1 (6 bases). CDR1 KGHSH and CDR2 LQKENI come from the germline V gene. The CDR3 has 15 residues. The V and J ends lost 3 bases and 2 bases respectively, with 13 bases between them. Written as DNA, the CDR3 is TGTGCCAGCTCACCCGGCGGGACACATAACACTGAAGCTTTCTTT. Protein product: CASSPGGTHNTEAFF. Filled out from reference TRBV18 and TRBJ1-1, the complete variable domain reads NAGVMQNPRHLVRRRGQEARLRCSPMKGHSHVYWYRQLPEEGLKFMVYLQKENIIDESGMPKERFSAEFPKEGPSILRIQQVVRGDSAAYFCASSPGGTHNTEAFFGQGTRLTVV.

V is TRBV6-1 and J is TRBJ2-3, with TRBD2 as a possible D gene (5 bases). V was shortened by 7 bases and J by 1 base, with 12 bases between the two germline ends. The CDR3 extends over 14 amino acids. In germline, CDR1 is MNHNS, CDR2 SASEGT. The CDR3 bases are TGTGCCAGCATCGGGGTAGTAGGCACAGATACGCAGTATTTT. Translation: CASIGVVGTDTQYF.

This rearrangement joins TRBV6-1 to TRBJ1-2; 7 bases are a match to TRBD1. This CDR3 has 14 amino acids. Trimming at V came to 6 bases and at J to 2 bases, leaving 6 bases not matched to a gene. Per the germline V gene, CDR1 is MNHNS and CDR2 is SASEGT. The DNA of the CDR3 is TGTGCCAGCAGCCGGGACAGCACAAACTATGGCTACACCTTC. Translating gives CASSRDSTNYGYTF.

This sequence joins TRBV5-8 and TRBJ1-1; no clear D. With 2 bases removed from V and 1 base from J, the gap between germline ends came to 6 bases. This CDR3 region has 13 residues. From germline, CDR1 is SGHTS and CDR2 YDEGEE. Here the CDR3 DNA reads TGTGCCAGCAGCTTTTATCAGAACACTGAAGCTTTCTTT. Encoded protein: CASSFYQNTEAFF.

The chain joins TRBV19 to TRBJ1-1, with TRBD1 matching over 7 bases. The CDR3 loop spans 13 amino acids. J gave up 4 bases and V 8 bases, and 7 bases lay outside the gene matches. Germline V gene lookup returns CDR1 LNHDA and CDR2 SQIVND (reference sequence). CDR3 residues: CASLIRGGTEAFF. The CDR3 DNA reads TGTGCCAGTCTGATCAGGGGGGGCACTGAAGCTTTCTTT.

V gene TRBV9 combines with J gene TRBJ1-2, with unresolved D. Germline CDR1 and CDR2: SGDLS and YYNGEE. V was shortened by 5 bases and J by 8 bases, with 13 bases between the two germline ends. This CDR3 comprises 12 residues. CDR3 residues: CASRSDFLGYTF. The CDR3 bases are TGTGCCAGCAGGTCCGACTTCTTAGGCTACACCTTC.

The chain is built from TRBV5-4 and TRBJ1-5; 7 bases fit TRBD1. The germline V gene encodes CDR1 SGHNT and CDR2 YYREEE (reference sequence). The CDR3 runs to 15 residues. V shed 0 bases and J 6 bases; nucleotides not matched to a gene: 6. For the CDR3, the DNA is TGTGCCAGCAGCTTGGACAGGGGTAAAGGTCAGCCCCAGCATTTT. Translation: CASSLDRGKGQPQHF.

This clone was detected once. The chain is built from TRBV9 and TRBJ2-5; 7 bases are a match to TRBD2. Per the germline V gene, CDR1 is SGDLS and CDR2 is YYNGEE. This CDR3 is built from 13 residues. Losses at the gene ends were 5 bases for V and 6 bases for J; bases not matched to a gene: 7. CDR3 DNA sequence: TGTGCCAGCAGTGAGCTGGGAGGGCAGACCCAGTACTTC. This encodes CASSELGGQTQYF.

The rearrangement links TRBV5-5 to TRBJ2-7, with 7 bases aligning to TRBD1. The CDR3 runs 17 residues. The germline V gene encodes CDR1 SGHKS and CDR2 YYEKEE (reference sequence). J lost 3 bases, V lost 1 base, and 13 bases had no gene match. This chain's CDR3 is CASSLHQGQRIDYEQYF. The CDR3 region has the DNA TGTGCCAGCAGCTTGCACCAGGGACAGCGGATCGACTACGAGCAGTACTTC.

CDR3 region: CASIPDPKVGGGYTF. In nucleotides, the CDR3 is TGTGCCAGCATCCCAGACCCGAAGGTTGGGGGTGGCTACACCTTC. The rearrangement links TRBV6-1 to TRBJ1-2; D perhaps matches TRBD1 (5 bases). Trimming shortened V by 7 bases and J by 7 bases, and 22 bases separated the two germline ends. This CDR3 region has 15 residues. Germline V gene data show CDR1 as MNHNS and CDR2 as SASEGT.

The chain employs TRBV6-6 and TRBJ1-4; D is unresolved. Trimming left V 2 bases short and J 7 bases short, with 8 bases between. There are 13 residues in the CDR3. The germline V gene has CDR1 MNHNY and CDR2 SVGAGI (reference sequence). The CDR3 sequence: CASSYQTGEKLFF. Here the CDR3 DNA reads TGTGCCAGCAGTTACCAGACGGGTGAAAAACTGTTTTTT.

The J gene is TRBJ1-2, the V gene TRBV7-2; perhaps TRBD1 as D (6 bases). The CDR3 extends over 16 amino acids. Germline values: CDR1 SGHTA, CDR2 FQGNSA. The V gene lost 1 base and the J gene lost 3 bases, with 15 bases spanning the gap. CDR3 in amino acids: CASSLVSTGTDYGYTF. CDR3 sequence (DNA): TGTGCCAGCAGCTTAGTCTCGACAGGAACCGACTATGGCTACACCTTC.

The rearrangement joins TRBV7-7 to TRBJ2-2; D remains ambiguous. With 5 bases removed from V and 7 bases from J, the gap between germline ends came to 17 bases. This CDR3 is built from 15 residues. Germline CDR1 and CDR2: SSHAT and FNYEAQ (reference sequence). The CDR3 sequence is CASSPRRTDGGELFF. In DNA form, the CDR3 reads TGTGCCAGCAGCCCGCGCCGGACGGACGGCGGGGAGCTGTTTTTT.

V usage is TRBV14 and J usage is TRBJ2-5; weak D call: TRBD1 (6 bases). The CDR3 is made up of 17 amino acids. Trimming left V 0 bases short and J 4 bases short, with 18 bases between. In germline, CDR1 is SGHDN, CDR2 FVKESK. The DNA of the CDR3 is TGTGCCAGCAGCCAAGATAATGGTAGGGAGACAGGAGAGACCCAGTACTTC. Its protein is CASSQDNGRETGETQYF.

The V and J genes are TRBV28 and TRBJ2-4; 7 nucleotides align to TRBD2. CDR1 is MDHEN, CDR2 SYDVKM, per germline. The CDR3 runs to 16 residues. Trimming took 8 bases from V and 1 from J; bases not matched to a gene: 11. CDR3 protein: CASESGGSRAKNIQYF. In DNA, the CDR3 is TGTGCCAGCGAGTCCGGCGGGAGTCGGGCCAAAAACATTCAGTACTTC.

The chain combines TRBV5-4 with TRBJ1-6; 10 bases map to TRBD1. CDR3 length: 15 amino acids. J gave up 9 bases and V 0 bases, and 3 bases lay outside the gene matches. Germline CDR1 SGHNT, CDR2 YYREEE (reference sequence). The CDR3 is CASSLGQGARSPLHF. In DNA, the CDR3 is TGTGCCAGCAGCTTGGGACAGGGGGCGCGTTCACCCCTCCACTTT. Combining the CDR3 with reference TRBV5-4 and TRBJ1-6 gives the whole variable domain ETGVTQSPTHLIKTRGQQVTLRCSSQSGHNTVSWYQQALGQGPQFIFQYYREEENGRGNFPPRFSGLQFPNYSSELNVNALELDDSALYLCASSLGQGARSPLHFGNGTRLTVT.

This rearrangement joins TRBV5-1 to TRBJ2-6; D is unclear. Trimming left V 0 bases short and J 1 base short, with 5 bases between. Germline assignment: CDR1 SGHRS and CDR2 YFSETQ. This CDR3 spans 15 amino acids. CDR3 DNA sequence: TGCGCCAGCAGCTTGGATGGGTCTGGGGCCAACGTCCTGACTTTC. Amino acids: CASSLDGSGANVLTF.

J is TRBJ2-5 and V is TRBV9; a weak D match, TRBD2 (7 bases). Between the trimmed V and J ends, which lost 2 bases and 4 bases, there was a span of 18 bases. Looked up from germline, CDR1 is SGDLS and CDR2 is YYNGEE. The CDR3 sequence is 16 residues long. The CDR3 region is CASSVSRGASGETQYF. CDR3 bases: TGTGCCAGCAGCGTCTCTCGGGGGGCTAGTGGAGAGACCCAGTACTTC.

V is TRBV15 and J is TRBJ2-4, with 16 bases fitting TRBD2. The CDR3 has 19 amino acids. Germline lookup yields CDR1 LNHNV and CDR2 YYDKDF (reference sequence). V lost 5 bases to trimming and J lost 8 bases; unmatched junction nucleotides: 15. This CDR3 reads CATSPGLAGGGQPMDIQYF. The CDR3 DNA reads as TGTGCCACCAGCCCGGGACTAGCGGGAGGGGGACAACCTATGGACATTCAGTACTTC.

The V gene is TRBV4-1, the J gene TRBJ2-1; a possible D gene is TRBD2 (5 bases). V lost 2 bases to trimming and J lost 3 bases, with 17 bases between them. The CDR3 is made up of 17 amino acids. Looked up from germline, CDR1 is MGHRA and CDR2 is YSYEKL. In DNA form, the CDR3 reads TGCGCCAGCAGCCAATCGGGCTCTTCGGGATTCTACAATGAGCAGTTCTTC. It yields the protein CASSQSGSSGFYNEQFF.

This chain connects TRBV7-2 to TRBJ1-2; D remains unclear. CDR1 is SGHTA and CDR2 is FQGNSA in the germline V gene. The germline V and J ends were trimmed by 1 base and 1 base, with 7 bases remaining between them. The CDR3 has 14 amino acids. CDR3 DNA: TGTGCCAGCAGCTTAGGACCGGGTAACTATGGCTACACCTTC. Translated, it gives CASSLGPGNYGYTF.